This T cell receptor (beta chain) was sequenced during a study of yellow fever vaccine responses in identical twins. CDR1 and CDR2 from the germline V gene are MNHEY and SVGEGT. The CDR3 is 14 amino acids. With V trimmed by 0 bases and J by 7 bases, 3 bases remained unmatched. A single record per CDR3 protein comes from TCRdb applying MiXCR to the RT-PCR reads. The repertoire holds 7,000 or so distinct CDR3 sequences, with about 86% as singletons. The material was T cells from blood (PBMCs), unsorted or a sorted subset (not recorded which), obtained before or after yellow fever vaccination (not recorded which). The clonotype comes from a woman aged 18-35 years who received the yellow fever vaccine. The V gene is TRBV6-2 or TRBV6-3, the J gene TRBJ2-4, with 7 bases aligning to TRBD2. For the CDR3, the DNA is TGTGCCAGCAGTTACTCAGGGGAGGGGAACATTCAGTACTTC. Translated, it gives CASSYSGEGNIQYF.